This T cell receptor (beta chain) was sequenced for a study of cytomegalovirus exposure and HLA in healthy donors. Study outcomes and limitations: It was only CMV serostatus that was available as immune exposure information.

This clone was picked up a small number of times. Its antigen remains unidentified. Amplification used 60 Vbeta primers and 13 Jbeta primers. The method was immunoSEQ multiplex PCR; TCRdb's version includes in-frame clones alone and lacks a portion of them. The sample lists 55,000 or so clones, approximately 78% occurring once. The sequencing input was PBMCs. This receptor was identified in a female donor in good health and CMV-seronegative.

CDR3 protein: CASTRQGNTEAFF. The CDR3, as DNA: TGTGCCAGCACGAGACAGGGGAACACTGAAGCTTTCTTT. The genes are TRBV2 and TRBJ1-1; TRBD1 agrees at 7 bases. This CDR3 is built from 13 residues. V lost 7 bases and J lost 1; bases outside the gene matches: 3. The germline V gene encodes CDR1 SNHLY and CDR2 FYNNEI.